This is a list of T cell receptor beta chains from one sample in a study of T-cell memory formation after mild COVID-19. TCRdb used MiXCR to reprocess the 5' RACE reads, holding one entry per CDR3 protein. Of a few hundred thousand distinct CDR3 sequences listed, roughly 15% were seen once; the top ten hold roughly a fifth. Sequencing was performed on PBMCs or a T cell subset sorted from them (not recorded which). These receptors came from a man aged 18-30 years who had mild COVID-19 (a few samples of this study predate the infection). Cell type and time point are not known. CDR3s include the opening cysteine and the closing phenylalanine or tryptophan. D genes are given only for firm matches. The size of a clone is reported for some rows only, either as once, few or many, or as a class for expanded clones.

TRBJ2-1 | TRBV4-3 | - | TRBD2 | TGCGCCAGCAGTCTGACTAGCTTTAGGGGTTACAATGAGCAGTTCTTC | CASSLTSFRGYNEQFF
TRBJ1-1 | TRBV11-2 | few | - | TGTGCCAGCAGCTTAGTGGCAGGGGTTGGGGGAACTGAAGCTTTCTTT | CASSLVAGVGGTEAFF
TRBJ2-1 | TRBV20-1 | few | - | TGCAGTGCTCGCTACCCCGGGGGGCCAGGGGATGAGCAGTTCTTC | CSARYPGGPGDEQFF
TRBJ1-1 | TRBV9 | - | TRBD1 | TGTGCCAGCAGCGTAGAGCGCGACAGGGGAAGGGGTGAAGCTTTCTTT | CASSVERDRGRGEAFF
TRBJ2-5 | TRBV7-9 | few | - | TGTGCCAGCAGCGAACCCTCAGGGACCCAGTACTTC | CASSEPSGTQYF
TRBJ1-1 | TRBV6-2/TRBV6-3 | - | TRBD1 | TGTGCCAGCAGTTGGGGACAGGGCTGGAACACTGAAGCTTTCTTT | CASSWGQGWNTEAFF
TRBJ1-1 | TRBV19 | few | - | TGTGCCAGTACCTCTTACTTGGGACCAACCGAAGCTTTCTTT | CASTSYLGPTEAFF
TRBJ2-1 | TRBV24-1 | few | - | TGTGCCACCAGTGATAGTTACGGTGAGCAGTTCTTC | CATSDSYGEQFF
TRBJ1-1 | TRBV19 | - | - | TGTGCCAGTAGTATAGTCCCGGGTAACACTGAAGCTTTCTTT | CASSIVPGNTEAFF
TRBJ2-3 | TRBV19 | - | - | TGTGCCAGCAAGAAATACTCTAGCACAGATACGCAGTATTTT | CASKKYSSTDTQYF